The 27 T cell receptor beta chains in this list originate from one sample, sequenced in a study of OX40 agonist ivuxolimab in advanced cancers. Libraries were prepared by immunoSEQ multiplex PCR; TCRdb keeps only in-frame clonotypes and omits some of them. The sample includes tens of thousands of clones, about nine tenths of them seen just once. Here the sequenced sample was CD4+ or CD8+ T cells sorted from blood, taken in a trial of the OX40 agonist ivuxolimab. All receptors come from an adult with an advanced solid tumor such as melanoma, head and neck, liver or kidney cancer.

V gene TRBV18 combines with J gene TRBJ2-1, with a possible D match to TRBD2 (6 bases). V lost 1 base and J lost 3, with 16 bases in between. This CDR3 spans 17 amino acids. Germline CDR1 and CDR2: KGHSH and LQKENI. CDR3: CASSPRASGQVYNEQFF. The DNA of the CDR3 is TGTGCCAGCTCACCACGCGCCAGCGGGCAGGTCTACAATGAGCAGTTCTTC.

The J gene is TRBJ2-1, the V gene TRBV30, with 15 bases aligning to TRBD2. CDR1 GTSNPN and CDR2 SVGIG come from the germline V gene (reference sequence). CDR3 length equals 16 residues. With 5 bases clipped from V and 5 bases from J, the junction kept 7 bases outside the gene matches. The CDR3 bases are TGTGCCTGGGGGGGACTAGCGGGAGGTTTCGACAATGAGCAGTTCTTC. Translation: CAWGGLAGGFDNEQFF.

The genes are TRBV10-3 and TRBJ1-2, with D possibly being TRBD1 (6 bases). CDR1 is ENHRY, CDR2 SYGVKD, per germline. Trimming left V 4 bases short and J 9 bases short, with 9 bases between. The CDR3 is 11 amino acids. The CDR3 bases are TGTGCCATCAGTGCCGGACAGAGCTACACCTTC. It codes for CAISAGQSYTF.

The V gene is TRBV11-2, the J gene TRBJ1-2; 9 bases line up with TRBD1. CDR1 is SGHAT and CDR2 is FQNNGV in the germline V gene. V trimming: 5 bases; J trimming: 3 bases; junction bases outside the gene matches: 1. There are 13 residues in the CDR3. In DNA form, the CDR3 reads TGTGCCAGCAGCCGGGACAGGGACTATGGCTACACCTTC. Translated: CASSRDRDYGYTF.

This sequence joins TRBV19 and TRBJ2-3, with 13 bases lining up with TRBD2. CDR1 is LNHDA and CDR2 is SQIVND in the germline V gene (reference sequence). J was trimmed by 4 bases and V by 5 bases; bases with no gene match: 3. This CDR3 contains 15 residues. The DNA for the CDR3 is TGTGCCAGTAGTGTACTAGCGGGAGGGTCAGATACGCAGTATTTT. Translated: CASSVLAGGSDTQYF.

The CDR3: CASSQGTGAEAFF. Written as DNA, the CDR3 is TGCGCCAGCAGCCAAGGGACGGGCGCTGAAGCTTTCTTT. This chain connects TRBV5-1 to TRBJ1-1; D possibly corresponds to TRBD1 (5 bases). The CDR3 loop spans 13 amino acids. V was cut by 4 bases and J by 6 bases, with 13 bases left in between. CDR1 and CDR2 from the germline V gene are SGHRS and YFSETQ.

This clone has just one count. The same CDR3 arises from other DNA sequences in this sample as well. This chain links TRBV5-4 with TRBJ2-7, with a weak D call TRBD2 (5 bases). Deletions cut 0 bases from V and 5 bases from J, with 12 bases between. This CDR3 spans 14 amino acids. The germline V gene encodes CDR1 SGHNT and CDR2 YYREEE (reference sequence). The CDR3 region has the DNA TGTGCCAGCAGCTTGGCTAGCAACGAGCACGAGCAGTACTTC. Protein product: CASSLASNEHEQYF.

This clone was counted between two and nine times. This sequence joins TRBV6-5 and TRBJ2-3; a weak D match, TRBD1 (6 bases). The CDR3 runs 14 residues. Germline CDR1 reads MNHEY; CDR2 reads SVGAGI. Trimming stripped 6 bases from V and 1 base from J, with 11 bases between. CDR3 sequence reads: CASSQGWRTDTQYF. The CDR3, as DNA: TGTGCCAGCAGCCAGGGGTGGCGCACAGATACGCAGTATTTT.

The genes are TRBV5-1 and TRBJ2-7; possible D gene TRBD2, 6 bases. Per germline, CDR1 SGHRS and CDR2 YFSETQ. The length of the CDR3 is 13 residues. Trimming shortened V by 4 bases and J by 0 bases, and 8 bases separated the two germline ends. CDR3 residues: CASSGTDSYEQYF. CDR3 in DNA: TGCGCCAGCAGCGGGACTGACTCCTACGAGCAGTACTTC.

V and J are TRBV28 and TRBJ2-6; D might be TRBD1 (6 bases). V was clipped by 6 bases and J by 2 bases, with 14 bases between them. The CDR3 consists of 16 residues. From germline, CDR1 is MDHEN and CDR2 SYDVKM. The CDR3: CASRTQGLTGANVLTF. The DNA of the CDR3 is TGTGCCAGCAGAACGCAGGGGCTAACTGGGGCCAACGTCCTGACTTTC.

The chain links TRBV27 to TRBJ1-6, with a tentative D call TRBD1 (6 bases). The CDR3 covers 16 residues. Germline CDR1 is MNHEY and CDR2 is SMNVEV (reference sequence). Trimming removed 3 bases at V and 8 bases at J, with 17 bases between. The CDR3 coding sequence is TGTGCCAGCAGTTTCTTCAGGGTTAAGGGGGATTCACCCCTCCACTTT. Translated, it gives CASSFFRVKGDSPLHF.

This chain's CDR3 is CAGKGQGTDTQYF. CDR3 in DNA: TGTGCCGGGAAAGGACAGGGCACAGATACGCAGTATTTT. This chain joins TRBV5-4 and TRBJ2-3, with 7 bases that match TRBD1. Germline-derived CDR1 and CDR2 are SGHNT and YYREEE (reference sequence). The CDR3 has 13 amino acids. With 10 bases clipped from V and 1 base from J, the junction kept 6 bases outside the gene matches.

The chain links TRBV27 to TRBJ1-1; 7 nucleotides agree with TRBD1. Germline CDR1 is MNHEY and CDR2 is SMNVEV (reference sequence). J was trimmed by 6 bases and V by 5 bases; bases with no gene match: 12. There are 15 residues in the CDR3. In DNA, the CDR3 is TGTGCCAGCAGTCCCAAGGGGGCAGGGGGTTCTGAAGCTTTCTTT. Translation gives CASSPKGAGGSEAFF.

The chain links TRBV7-9 to TRBJ2-5; D tentatively reads TRBD1 or TRBD2 (5 bases each). CDR3 length equals 16 residues. The ends were cut back, 3 bases at V and 2 bases at J, with 16 bases in the middle. Germline lookup yields CDR1 SEHNR and CDR2 FQNEAQ (reference sequence). The CDR3 nucleotides are TGTGCCAGCAGCTTTATTGTAGGGGAGCGGCAAGAGACCCAGTACTTC. Translating it yields CASSFIVGERQETQYF. Full variable domain (remainder filled in from reference TRBV7-9 and TRBJ2-5): DTGVSQNPRHKITKRGQNVTFRCDPISEHNRLYWYRQTLGQGPEFLTYFQNEAQLEKSRLLSDRFSAERPKGSFSTLEIQRTEQGDSAMYLCASSFIVGERQETQYFGPGTRLLVL.

The chain links TRBV5-1 to TRBJ2-3; 7 bases match TRBD2. The CDR3 runs 15 residues. Germline loops: CDR1 SGHRS, CDR2 YFSETQ. The junction had 9 bases not matched to a gene; V was cut back by 7 bases and J by 1 base. CDR3 in amino acids: CASSGGSRGTDTQYF. The CDR3 nucleotides are TGCGCCAGCTCGGGCGGGAGTCGAGGCACAGATACGCAGTATTTT.

The gene calls are TRBV7-2 and TRBJ1-1; a possible D gene is TRBD1 (5 bases). Germline V gives CDR1 SGHTA, CDR2 FQGNSA. The CDR3 has 13 amino acids. The ends were cut back, 2 bases at V and 5 bases at J, with 9 bases in the middle. Here the CDR3 DNA reads TGTGCCAGCAGCTTAAGCAGGGTGACTGAAGCTTTCTTT. Residues: CASSLSRVTEAFF.

The rearrangement links TRBV25-1 to TRBJ2-2; no firm D call. Trimming left V 0 bases short and J 5 bases short, with 7 bases between. The germline V gene has CDR1 MGHDK and CDR2 SYGVNS. The CDR3 contains 14 residues. CDR3 nucleotide sequence: TGTGCCAGCAGTGAATATCTCGGGACCGGGGAGCTGTTTTTT. It yields the protein CASSEYLGTGELFF.

The chain combines TRBV5-1 with TRBJ2-4, with 7 bases fitting TRBD2. The germline V gene has CDR1 SGHRS and CDR2 YFSETQ. After removal of 3 bases from V and 0 bases from J, the junction contained 12 bases not matched to a gene. The CDR3 runs to 18 residues. DNA of the CDR3: TGCGCCAGCAGCTCATTCGGGCTAGCGGAAGTAGCCAAAAACATTCAGTACTTC. Encoded protein: CASSSFGLAEVAKNIQYF.

The rearrangement uses TRBV4-2 and TRBJ2-7; D may be TRBD2 (6 bases). Between the trimmed V and J ends, which lost 4 bases and 2 bases, there was a span of 18 bases. Germline values: CDR1 LGHNA, CDR2 YNFKEQ. The CDR3 spans 16 residues. CDR3 DNA sequence: TGTGCCAGCAGCCGAGAATTAGCGGAGTTGACCTACGAGCAGTACTTC. It yields the protein CASSRELAELTYEQYF.

This clone was found once. The chain carries TRBV11-2 and TRBJ2-1, with D uncertain. The CDR3 totals 12 residues. V dropped 6 bases and J dropped 9 bases, with 12 bases sitting between them. Germline V gene data show CDR1 as SGHAT and CDR2 as FQNNGV. The CDR3 DNA reads TGTGCCAGCAGTCAATATACTGGTGAGCAGTTCTTC. It codes for CASSQYTGEQFF.

This chain connects TRBV29-1 to TRBJ1-1; TRBD1 matches 7 bases. CDR1 is SQVTM, CDR2 ANQGSEA, per germline. The CDR3 spans 13 residues. The junction had 6 bases not matched to a gene; V was cut back by 7 bases and J by 1 base. This chain's CDR3 is CSGKGQTNTEAFF. CDR3 DNA: TGCAGCGGGAAGGGACAGACGAACACTGAAGCTTTCTTT.

The chain links TRBV7-9 to TRBJ2-1, with 7 bases lining up with TRBD2. The CDR3 loop spans 16 amino acids. Germline values: CDR1 SEHNR, CDR2 FQNEAQ (reference sequence). The V and J ends lost 5 bases and 0 bases, in that order; junction bases with no gene match: 7. This CDR3 is CASSQRLAISYNEQFF. For the CDR3, the DNA is TGTGCCAGCAGCCAGCGACTAGCCATCTCCTACAATGAGCAGTTCTTC. The whole variable domain, remainder taken from reference TRBV7-9 and TRBJ2-1, is DTGVSQNPRHKITKRGQNVTFRCDPISEHNRLYWYRQTLGQGPEFLTYFQNEAQLEKSRLLSDRFSAERPKGSFSTLEIQRTEQGDSAMYLCASSQRLAISYNEQFFGPGTRLTVL.

As for this clone: The junction shows a germline mismatch at one end, possibly a read error. The genes are TRBV7-3 and TRBJ2-1, with 7 bases lining up with TRBD2. Germline assignment: CDR1 SGHTA and CDR2 FQGTGA. This CDR3 comprises 17 residues. The CDR3 spells CTSSPGLVEWGYNEQFF. As DNA, the CDR3 is TGTACCAGCAGCCCCGGACTAGTTGAGTGGGGGTACAATGAGCAGTTCTTC.

The chain carries TRBV10-2 and TRBJ2-2, with TRBD2 matching over 7 bases. This CDR3 is built from 15 residues. Germline lookup yields CDR1 WSHSY and CDR2 SAAADI. With 5 bases clipped from V and 1 base from J, the junction kept 4 bases outside the gene matches. The CDR3 DNA sequence: TGCGCCAGCAGTCTCCAGCGGGAGAACACCGGGGAGCTGTTTTTT. It specifies CASSLQRENTGELFF.

This chain connects TRBV5-1 to TRBJ2-1, with 9 bases fitting TRBD2. The CDR3 has 15 amino acids. The J segment lost 4 bases and the V segment lost 3 bases, leaving 5 bases of the junction unmatched. Germline-derived CDR1 and CDR2 are SGHRS and YFSETQ. This chain's CDR3 is CASSSTSGQYNEQFF. The CDR3 DNA sequence: TGCGCCAGCAGCTCGACTAGCGGACAGTACAATGAGCAGTTCTTC.

J is TRBJ1-4 and V is TRBV19; no clear D gene. The germline V gene has CDR1 LNHDA and CDR2 SQIVND (reference sequence). V gave up 5 bases and J gave up 3 bases, with 16 bases separating them. This CDR3 is built from 16 residues. The CDR3 reads CASSLQAAKPNEKLFF. CDR3 DNA: TGTGCCAGTAGTCTCCAAGCGGCAAAGCCTAATGAAAAACTGTTTTTT.

The chain uses TRBV28 and TRBJ2-5; D is perhaps TRBD1 (5 bases). Looked up from germline, CDR1 is MDHEN and CDR2 is SYDVKM. V lost 5 bases, J lost 5 bases, and 21 bases lay in between. The CDR3 is made up of 16 amino acids. DNA for the CDR3: TGTGCCAGCAGTCCCCCAGACAGAGGCCTTGCTGAGACCCAGTACTTC. It is translated as CASSPPDRGLAETQYF.